This T cell receptor (beta chain) stems from a study of siplizumab effects on memory and regulatory T cells. Study observations and caveats: The mean Treg-derived percentage of mappable alloreactive CD4+ clones was 60% to 80% with siplizumab compared with 25% to 30% in controls.

Profiled with immunoSEQ multiplex PCR; TCRdb holds only in-frame clones, not every one. The table records about 56,000 clones, around 97% of them present only once. TEMRA, effector memory, memory and naive subsets, all unstimulated, were sequenced in a few donor pairs. A word on this clone: Its antigen is still unknown.

The sequenced material came from naive CD8+ T cells sorted from blood. This TCR was sampled from a human donor in good health.

The CDR3 is CASSPTITGELFF. The DNA of the CDR3 is TGTGCCAGCAGTCCGACCATTACCGGGGAGCTGTTTTTT. V gene TRBV6-5 combines with J gene TRBJ2-2; D is unclear. The CDR3 length is 13 residues. Looked up from germline, CDR1 is MNHEY and CDR2 is SVGAGI. Deletions cut 5 bases from V and 5 bases from J, with 9 bases between.